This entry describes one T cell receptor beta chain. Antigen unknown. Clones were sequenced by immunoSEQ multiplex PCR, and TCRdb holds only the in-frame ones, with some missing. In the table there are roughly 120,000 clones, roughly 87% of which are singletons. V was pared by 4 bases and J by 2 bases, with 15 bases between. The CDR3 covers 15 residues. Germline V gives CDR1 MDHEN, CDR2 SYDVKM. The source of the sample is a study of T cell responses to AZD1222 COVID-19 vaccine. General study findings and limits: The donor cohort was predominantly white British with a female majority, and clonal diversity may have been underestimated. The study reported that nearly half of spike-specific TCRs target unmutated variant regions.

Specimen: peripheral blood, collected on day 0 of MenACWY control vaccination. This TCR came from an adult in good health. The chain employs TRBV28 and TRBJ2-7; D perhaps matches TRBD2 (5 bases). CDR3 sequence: CASSSAVGRAYEQYF. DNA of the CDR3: TGTGCCAGCAGTTCCGCAGTAGGGCGGGCCTACGAGCAGTACTTC.